This T cell receptor (beta chain) was captured in a study of T cell responses to AZD1222 COVID-19 vaccine. Profiling relied on immunoSEQ multiplex PCR, and the TCRdb table lists in-frame clones only, not all of them. The data hold more than 75,000 clones, with around 92% observed a single time. V lost 0 bases to trimming and J lost 12 bases; unmatched junction nucleotides: 13. The length of the CDR3 is 16 residues. CDR1 is SGDLS and CDR2 is YYNGEE in the germline V gene. The receptor was derived from an adult in good health. The rearrangement links TRBV9 to TRBJ1-4; 8 positions match TRBD1. The sample here was peripheral blood, taken on day 0 of AZD1222 vaccination. CDR3 bases: TGTGCCAGCAGCGTAGGACGCGGGACAGGCGACACCGAACTGTTTTTT. Its translation: CASSVGRGTGDTELFF.